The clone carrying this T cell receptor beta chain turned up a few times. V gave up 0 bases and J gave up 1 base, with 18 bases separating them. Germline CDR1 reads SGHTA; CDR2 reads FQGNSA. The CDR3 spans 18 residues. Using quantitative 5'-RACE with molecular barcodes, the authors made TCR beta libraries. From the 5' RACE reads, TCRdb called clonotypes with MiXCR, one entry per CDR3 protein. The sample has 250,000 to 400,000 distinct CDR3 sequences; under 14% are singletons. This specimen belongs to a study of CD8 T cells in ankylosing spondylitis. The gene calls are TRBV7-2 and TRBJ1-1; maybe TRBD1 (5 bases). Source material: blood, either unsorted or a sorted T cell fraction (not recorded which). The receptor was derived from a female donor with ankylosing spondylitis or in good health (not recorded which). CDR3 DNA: TGTGCCAGCAGCTTAGCCGGGCCAAACCAGGGTGGGAACACTGAAGCTTTCTTT. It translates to CASSLAGPNQGGNTEAFF.